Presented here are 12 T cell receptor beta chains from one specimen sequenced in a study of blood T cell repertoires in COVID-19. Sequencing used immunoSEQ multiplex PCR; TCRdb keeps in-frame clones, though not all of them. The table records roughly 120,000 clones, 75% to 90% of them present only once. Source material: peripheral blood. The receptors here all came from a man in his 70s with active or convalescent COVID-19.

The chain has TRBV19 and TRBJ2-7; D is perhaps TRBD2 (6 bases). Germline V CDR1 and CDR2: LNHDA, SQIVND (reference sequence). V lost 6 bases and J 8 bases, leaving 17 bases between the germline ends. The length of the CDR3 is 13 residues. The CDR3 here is CASSSDRGGKQYF. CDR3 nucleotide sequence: TGTGCCAGTAGCTCGGACCGCGGCGGGAAGCAGTACTTC. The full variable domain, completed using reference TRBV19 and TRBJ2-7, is DGGITQSPKYLFRKEGQNVTLSCEQNLNHDAMYWYRQDPGQGLRLIYYSQIVNDFQKGDIAEGYSVSREKKESFPLTVTSAQKNPTAFYLCASSSDRGGKQYFGPGTRLTVT.

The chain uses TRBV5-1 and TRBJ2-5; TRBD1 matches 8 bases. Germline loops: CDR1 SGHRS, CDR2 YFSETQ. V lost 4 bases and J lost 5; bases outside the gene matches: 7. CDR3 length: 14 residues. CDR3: CASSPNRGRETQYF. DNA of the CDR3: TGCGCCAGCAGCCCCAACAGGGGGAGGGAGACCCAGTACTTC.

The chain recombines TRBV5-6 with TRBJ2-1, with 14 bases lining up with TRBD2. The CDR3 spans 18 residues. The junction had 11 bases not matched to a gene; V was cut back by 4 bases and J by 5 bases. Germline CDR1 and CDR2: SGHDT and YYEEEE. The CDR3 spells CASSRPGLAGERDNEQFF. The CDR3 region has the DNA TGTGCCAGCAGCAGGCCGGGACTAGCGGGAGAGCGAGACAATGAGCAGTTCTTC.

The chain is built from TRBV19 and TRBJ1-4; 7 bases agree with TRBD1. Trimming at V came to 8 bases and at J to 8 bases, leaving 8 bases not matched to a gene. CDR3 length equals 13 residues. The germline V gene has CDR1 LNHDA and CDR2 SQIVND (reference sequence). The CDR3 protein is CASAGGGYEKLFF. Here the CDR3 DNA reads TGTGCCAGTGCAGGGGGAGGATACGAAAAACTGTTTTTT.

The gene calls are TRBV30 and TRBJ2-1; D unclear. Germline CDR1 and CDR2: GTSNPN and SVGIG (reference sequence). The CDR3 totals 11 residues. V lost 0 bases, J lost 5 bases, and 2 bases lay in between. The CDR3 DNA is TGTGCCTGGAGTGTCAACAATGAGCAGTTCTTC. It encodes CAWSVNNEQFF.

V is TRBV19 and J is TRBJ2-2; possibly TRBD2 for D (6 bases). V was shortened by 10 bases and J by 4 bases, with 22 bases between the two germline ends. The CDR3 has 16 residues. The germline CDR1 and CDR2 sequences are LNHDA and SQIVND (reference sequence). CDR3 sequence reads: CATNTEVAVSTGELFF. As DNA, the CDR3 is TGTGCCACTAACACCGAGGTAGCGGTTAGCACCGGGGAGCTGTTTTTT.

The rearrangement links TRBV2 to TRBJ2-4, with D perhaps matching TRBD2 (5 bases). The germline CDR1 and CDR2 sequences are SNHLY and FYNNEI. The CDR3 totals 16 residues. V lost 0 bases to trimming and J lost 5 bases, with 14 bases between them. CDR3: CASSEAPSRGQNIQYF. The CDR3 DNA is TGTGCCAGCAGTGAAGCTCCGTCTAGAGGGCAAAACATTCAGTACTTC. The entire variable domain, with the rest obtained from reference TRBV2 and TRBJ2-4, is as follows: EPEVTQTPSHQVTQMGQEVILRCVPISNHLYFYWYRQILGQKVEFLVSFYNNEISEKSEIFDDQFSVERPDGSNFTLKIRSTKLEDSAMYFCASSEAPSRGQNIQYFGAGTRLSVL.

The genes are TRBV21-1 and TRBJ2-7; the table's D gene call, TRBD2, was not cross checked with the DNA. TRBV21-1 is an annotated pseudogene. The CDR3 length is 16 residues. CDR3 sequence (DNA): TGTGCCAGCAGCAAAGGGGCTAGCGGGCGCTCCTACGAGCAGTACTTC. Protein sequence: CASSKGASGRSYEQYF.

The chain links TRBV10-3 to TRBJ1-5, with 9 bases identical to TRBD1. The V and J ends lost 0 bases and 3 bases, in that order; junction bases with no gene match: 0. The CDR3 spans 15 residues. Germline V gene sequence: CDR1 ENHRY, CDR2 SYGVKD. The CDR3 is CAISESQGANQPQHF. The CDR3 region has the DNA TGTGCCATCAGTGAGTCACAGGGGGCCAATCAGCCCCAGCATTTT.

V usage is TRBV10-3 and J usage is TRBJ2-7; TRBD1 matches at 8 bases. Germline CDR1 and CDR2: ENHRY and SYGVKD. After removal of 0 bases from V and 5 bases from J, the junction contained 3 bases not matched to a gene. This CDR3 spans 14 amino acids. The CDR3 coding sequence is TGTGCCATCAGTGAGTCGAGACAGGGGAACGAGCAGTACTTC. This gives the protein CAISESRQGNEQYF.

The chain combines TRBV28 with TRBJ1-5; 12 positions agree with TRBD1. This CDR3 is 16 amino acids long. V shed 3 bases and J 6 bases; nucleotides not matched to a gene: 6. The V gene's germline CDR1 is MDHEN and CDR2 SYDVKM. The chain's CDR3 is CASSFVGQGAVQPQHF. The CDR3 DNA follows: TGTGCCAGCAGTTTCGTGGGACAGGGGGCTGTTCAGCCCCAGCATTTT.

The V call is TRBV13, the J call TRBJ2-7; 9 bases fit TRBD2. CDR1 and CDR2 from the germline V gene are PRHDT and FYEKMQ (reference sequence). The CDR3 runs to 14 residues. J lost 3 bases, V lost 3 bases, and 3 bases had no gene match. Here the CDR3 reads CASSFSGSFYEQYF. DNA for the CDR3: TGTGCCAGCAGCTTTAGCGGGAGCTTCTACGAGCAGTACTTC.